The next 30 T cell receptor beta chains were all read from a single sample in a study of blood T cell repertoires in COVID-19. TCRdb keeps only in-frame clones here, not all; method: immunoSEQ multiplex PCR. The data show hundreds of thousands of clones, about 85% seen once. Sequenced: PBMCs or T cells enriched from blood (not recorded which). Receptors were obtained from a woman aged 45-65 years who had recovered from COVID-19.

The chain joins TRBV15 to TRBJ2-1, with 7 bases lining up with TRBD1. With V trimmed by 6 bases and J by 7 bases, 12 bases remained unmatched. There are 15 residues in the CDR3. Per the germline V gene, CDR1 is LNHNV and CDR2 is YYDKDF (reference sequence). In nucleotides, the CDR3 is TGTGCCACCAGACCAAGTAGGACAGGTAGAAATGAGCAGTTCTTC. This gives the protein CATRPSRTGRNEQFF.

The chain recombines TRBV7-9 with TRBJ2-1, with D perhaps matching TRBD2 (5 bases). Looked up from germline, CDR1 is SEHNR and CDR2 is FQNEAQ (reference sequence). The germline V and J ends were trimmed by 2 bases and 5 bases, with 13 bases remaining between them. CDR3 length equals 15 residues. The CDR3: CASSLRLNRDNEQFF. In DNA form, the CDR3 reads TGTGCCAGCAGCTTAAGACTAAATAGAGACAATGAGCAGTTCTTC.

This chain links TRBV4-2 with TRBJ1-1; D is unresolved. Germline loops: CDR1 LGHNA, CDR2 YNFKEQ. The CDR3 sequence is 16 residues long. Trimming shortened V by 3 bases and J by 3 bases, and 17 bases separated the two germline ends. CDR3 DNA: TGTGCCAGCAGCCACTCCTACAGACACCAAGACACTGAAGCTTTCTTT. It specifies CASSHSYRHQDTEAFF.

V gene TRBV19 combines with J gene TRBJ1-1; the D is unclear. The V gene lost 5 bases and the J gene lost 3 bases, with 16 bases spanning the gap. The CDR3 runs to 15 residues. Germline V CDR1 and CDR2: LNHDA, SQIVND (reference sequence). The CDR3 DNA reads TGTGCCAGTAGTCCTGGACTAAGTGAGTACACTGAAGCTTTCTTT. Translation gives CASSPGLSEYTEAFF. Variable domain in full (rest from reference TRBV19 and TRBJ1-1): DGGITQSPKYLFRKEGQNVTLSCEQNLNHDAMYWYRQDPGQGLRLIYYSQIVNDFQKGDIAEGYSVSREKKESFPLTVTSAQKNPTAFYLCASSPGLSEYTEAFFGQGTRLTVV.

The J gene is TRBJ2-2, the V gene TRBV29-1; TRBD2 matches 14 bases. The germline V gene encodes CDR1 SQVTM and CDR2 ANQGSEA. The CDR3 covers 15 residues. With V trimmed by 4 bases and J by 4 bases, 2 bases remained unmatched. The CDR3 spells CSVGGTSGSTGELFF. CDR3 in DNA: TGCAGCGTTGGTGGGACTAGCGGGAGCACCGGGGAGCTGTTTTTT.

This rearrangement joins TRBV5-5 to TRBJ1-1, with a possible D match to TRBD1 (5 bases). The CDR3 consists of 14 residues. Germline CDR1 and CDR2: SGHKS and YYEKEE (reference sequence). Trimming shortened V by 7 bases and J by 0 bases, and 13 bases separated the two germline ends. The DNA for the CDR3 is TGTGCCAGCCAAGCAGGGTGGGTGAACACTGAAGCTTTCTTT. It yields the protein CASQAGWVNTEAFF.

The CDR3 region is CAWSGLRAEAFF. In DNA form, the CDR3 reads TGTGCCTGGAGCGGACTCCGGGCTGAAGCTTTCTTT. The chain is built from TRBV30 and TRBJ1-1, with unresolved D. Trimming left V 3 bases short and J 6 bases short, with 11 bases between. The CDR3 has 12 residues. Per germline, CDR1 GTSNPN and CDR2 SVGIG (reference sequence).

The rearrangement links TRBV7-8 to TRBJ1-1; 9 bases align to TRBD1. V dropped 1 base and J dropped 11; count of bases not matched to a gene: 14. The germline V gene encodes CDR1 SGHVS and CDR2 FQNEAQ. This CDR3 is 16 amino acids long. The CDR3 loop reads CASSLETGGYLFGAFF. DNA for the CDR3: TGTGCCAGCAGCTTAGAGACAGGGGGATACCTATTCGGGGCTTTCTTT.

The chain combines TRBV28 with TRBJ1-1, with D hard to call. Germline V lookup: CDR1 MDHEN, CDR2 SYDVKM. The CDR3 runs 14 residues. V was cut by 6 bases and J by 0 bases, with 11 bases left in between. CDR3 residues: CASRPGRLNTEAFF. Here the CDR3 DNA reads TGTGCCAGCAGGCCCGGGAGACTGAACACTGAAGCTTTCTTT. The full variable domain, in which reference TRBV28 and TRBJ1-1 provide the parts outside the CDR3, is DVKVTQSSRYLVKRTGEKVFLECVQDMDHENMFWYRQDPGLGLRLIYFSYDVKMKEKGDIPEGYSVSREKKERFSLILESASTNQTSMYLCASRPGRLNTEAFFGQGTRLTVV.

The chain is built from TRBV30 and TRBJ2-1; 8 positions match TRBD2. The V segment lost 1 base and the J segment 2 bases; nucleotides outside the gene matches: 1. The germline V gene has CDR1 GTSNPN and CDR2 SVGIG (reference sequence). The CDR3 is made up of 14 amino acids. The CDR3 loop is CAWSEGLAYNEQFF. The CDR3 DNA is TGTGCCTGGAGTGAGGGACTAGCCTACAATGAGCAGTTCTTC. The whole variable domain, remainder taken from reference TRBV30 and TRBJ2-1, is SQTIHQWPATLVQPVGSPLSLECTVEGTSNPNLYWYRQAAGRGLQLLFYSVGIGQISSEVPQNLSASRPQDRQFILSSKKLLLSDSGFYLCAWSEGLAYNEQFFGPGTRLTVL.

This chain uses TRBV27 with TRBJ2-1; TRBD1 is a possible D gene (5 bases). Trimming cost V 6 bases and J 5 bases, with 20 bases left between them. Germline V gene sequence: CDR1 MNHEY, CDR2 SMNVEV (reference sequence). The CDR3 contains 16 residues. The CDR3 sequence is CASSTSVQGFDNEQFF. The DNA of the CDR3 is TGTGCCAGCAGCACCTCGGTCCAGGGTTTCGACAATGAGCAGTTCTTC.

In the case of this clone: The same CDR3 is also encoded by other DNA sequences in this sample. V usage is TRBV5-4 and J usage is TRBJ1-2, with 7 bases matching TRBD1. The CDR3 loop spans 13 amino acids. The trim removed 0 bases at V and 4 bases at J, leaving 0 bases unmatched. Germline V lookup: CDR1 SGHNT, CDR2 YYREEE (reference sequence). CDR3 in DNA: TGTGCCAGCAGCTTGGCAGGGGGCTATGGCTACACCTTC. Translating gives CASSLAGGYGYTF.

The gene calls are TRBV12-5 and TRBJ1-5; D perhaps matches TRBD1 (6 bases). Germline V gene data show CDR1 as LGHNT and CDR2 as FRNRAP. Between the trimmed V and J ends, which lost 3 bases and 0 bases, there was a span of 15 bases. This CDR3 spans 17 amino acids. This chain's CDR3 is CASGFFRDMNSNQPQHF. As DNA, the CDR3 is TGTGCTAGTGGTTTTTTCCGGGACATGAATAGCAATCAGCCCCAGCATTTT. The full variable domain, in which reference TRBV12-5 and TRBJ1-5 provide the parts outside the CDR3, is DARVTQTPRHKVTEMGQEVTMRCQPILGHNTVFWYRQTMMQGLELLAYFRNRAPLDDSGMPKDRFSAEMPDATLATLKIQPSEPRDSAVYFCASGFFRDMNSNQPQHFGDGTRLSIL.

The chain combines TRBV5-4 with TRBJ2-6; 9 bases fit TRBD1. Unmatched junction bases numbered 6, after V lost 5 bases and J lost 6 bases. CDR3 length equals 15 residues. Germline values: CDR1 SGHNT, CDR2 YYREEE (reference sequence). The CDR3 reads CASRWGQGEANVLTF. The DNA of the CDR3 is TGTGCCAGCAGGTGGGGACAGGGAGAGGCCAACGTCCTGACTTTC.

V and J are TRBV25-1 and TRBJ1-1; perhaps TRBD1 as D (5 bases). The length of the CDR3 is 14 residues. Trimming took off 1 base at V and 1 base at J, with 7 bases between the two ends. From germline, CDR1 is MGHDK and CDR2 SYGVNS. The CDR3 sequence is CASSEWGRNTEAFF. The CDR3, as DNA: TGTGCCAGCAGTGAATGGGGCAGGAACACTGAAGCTTTCTTT.

The chain links TRBV5-4 to TRBJ2-5, with D perhaps TRBD2 (5 bases). V lost 0 bases to trimming and J lost 0 bases, with 6 bases between them. The CDR3 length is 14 residues. The germline CDR1 and CDR2 sequences are SGHNT and YYREEE (reference sequence). For the CDR3, the DNA is TGTGCCAGCAGCTTGGAAGCGGACCAAGAGACCCAGTACTTC. Translated, it gives CASSLEADQETQYF.

The chain has TRBV5-4 and TRBJ2-5, with D maybe TRBD1 (6 bases). The CDR3 runs 14 residues. CDR1 is SGHNT, CDR2 YYREEE, per germline (reference sequence). Trimming removed 0 bases at V and 2 bases at J, with 8 bases between. This CDR3 reads CASSLGTDQETQYF. CDR3 sequence (DNA): TGTGCCAGCAGCTTGGGGACAGATCAAGAGACCCAGTACTTC.

This chain links TRBV27 with TRBJ1-1, with 8 bases lining up with TRBD1. The CDR3 has 16 amino acids. Germline values: CDR1 MNHEY, CDR2 SMNVEV (reference sequence). V was clipped by 5 bases and J by 0 bases; unmatched bases: 8. In DNA form, the CDR3 reads TGTGCCAGCAGTGGGCTAAGGACAGGGTTGAACACTGAAGCTTTCTTT. Its protein product is CASSGLRTGLNTEAFF.

The chain couples TRBV11-3 to TRBJ1-1, with D perhaps matching TRBD1 (6 bases). The CDR3 has 13 residues. Between the trimmed V and J ends, which lost 0 bases and 9 bases, there was a span of 11 bases. Germline assignment: CDR1 SGHNT and CDR2 YENEEA. The CDR3 region has the DNA TGTGCCAGCAGCTTAGATCGACAGGCGAAAGCTTTCTTT. This encodes CASSLDRQAKAFF.

The chain has TRBV7-8 and TRBJ2-7; D gene ambiguous. Germline V gene data show CDR1 as SGHVS and CDR2 as FQNEAQ. The CDR3 length is 14 residues. The V end lost 3 bases, the J end lost 5 bases, and 14 bases lay between the germline ends. The CDR3 sequence: CASSFSITLDEQYF. The DNA of the CDR3 is TGTGCCAGCAGCTTCAGTATTACCCTTGACGAGCAGTACTTC. Filled out from reference TRBV7-8 and TRBJ2-7, the complete variable domain reads GAGVSQSPRYKVAKRGQDVALRCDPISGHVSLFWYQQALGQGPEFLTYFQNEAQLDKSGLPSDRFFAERPEGSVSTLKIQRTQQEDSAVYLCASSFSITLDEQYFGPGTRLTVT.

The rearrangement joins TRBV4-1 to TRBJ1-2; 7 bases agree with TRBD1. The V segment lost 0 bases and the J segment 8 bases; nucleotides outside the gene matches: 6. Looked up from germline, CDR1 is MGHRA and CDR2 is YSYEKL. This CDR3 has 14 amino acids. CDR3 bases: TGCGCCAGCAGCCAAGAACAGGGGACTGGCGGCTACACCTTC. Its protein product is CASSQEQGTGGYTF.

This chain uses TRBV6-5 with TRBJ1-1, with D perhaps TRBD1 (6 bases). The germline V and J ends were trimmed by 7 bases and 5 bases, with 14 bases remaining between them. This CDR3 spans 13 amino acids. Germline loops: CDR1 MNHEY, CDR2 SVGAGI. In DNA, the CDR3 is TGTGCCAGCAACTACAGGGTTGGAACTGAAGCTTTCTTT. The encoded protein is CASNYRVGTEAFF.

J is TRBJ2-3 and V is TRBV10-3, with D possibly being TRBD1 or TRBD2 (5 bases each). Trimming stripped 6 bases from V and 2 bases from J, with 12 bases between. CDR1 is ENHRY, CDR2 SYGVKD, per germline. The CDR3 totals 14 residues. CDR3: CAIREGRLTDTQYF. The CDR3 region has the DNA TGTGCCATCAGAGAGGGGCGCCTCACAGATACGCAGTATTTT.

The chain joins TRBV11-2 to TRBJ1-3; weak D call: TRBD1 (5 bases). V lost 4 bases, J lost 4 bases, and 20 bases lay in between. The CDR3 extends over 17 amino acids. In germline, CDR1 is SGHAT, CDR2 FQNNGV. The CDR3 is CASSSLLGEGPGNTIYF. CDR3 coding DNA: TGTGCCAGCAGCTCCCTCCTGGGGGAGGGACCAGGAAACACCATATATTTT.

The V gene is TRBV24-1, the J gene TRBJ2-1; TRBD2 matches 8 bases. The CDR3 is 15 residues long. Germline trimming cut 3 bases from V and 4 bases from J; bases unmatched to any gene: 4. CDR1 is KGHDR, CDR2 SFDVKD, per germline. CDR3: CATSDPRGRYNEQFF. The CDR3, as DNA: TGTGCCACCAGTGATCCGCGCGGGAGGTACAATGAGCAGTTCTTC.

The genes are TRBV6-2 or TRBV6-3 and TRBJ2-7; 7 nucleotides match TRBD1. Germline V gene lookup returns CDR1 MNHEY and CDR2 SVGEGT. V trimming: 1 base; J trimming: 2 bases; junction bases outside the gene matches: 8. The CDR3 sequence is 16 residues long. The CDR3, as DNA: TGTGCCAGCAGTTACTACCCGGGACAGAGACCCTACGAGCAGTACTTC. It is translated as CASSYYPGQRPYEQYF.

The rearrangement joins TRBV18 to TRBJ2-2; TRBD2 agrees at 8 bases. CDR3 length equals 15 residues. Germline V lookup: CDR1 KGHSH, CDR2 LQKENI. J gave up 6 bases and V 1 base, and 4 bases lay outside the gene matches. The CDR3 DNA reads TGTGCCAGCTCACCACTAGCGGGATTATCCGGGGAGCTGTTTTTT. As protein: CASSPLAGLSGELFF.

This chain uses TRBV5-4 with TRBJ2-1; 7 bases are shared with TRBD1. V dropped 4 bases and J dropped 7; count of bases not matched to a gene: 5. The CDR3 has 13 residues. CDR1 is SGHNT and CDR2 is YYREEE in the germline V gene (reference sequence). For the CDR3, the DNA is TGTGCCAGCAGCCCAGGGGGTACTAATGAGCAGTTCTTC. It codes for CASSPGGTNEQFF.

The chain has TRBV19 and TRBJ2-7, with TRBD2 matching 8 bases. Germline CDR1 is LNHDA and CDR2 is SQIVND (reference sequence). Germline trimming cut 4 bases from V and 2 bases from J; bases unmatched to any gene: 4. The CDR3 runs 14 residues. The CDR3 region has the DNA TGTGCCAGTAGTACCCAACTAGCGGCCTACGAGCAGTACTTC. Encoded protein: CASSTQLAAYEQYF.

V gene TRBV2 combines with J gene TRBJ1-5; D might be TRBD1 (5 bases). V was shortened by 6 bases and J by 2 bases, with 14 bases between the two germline ends. The germline V gene encodes CDR1 SNHLY and CDR2 FYNNEI. There are 15 residues in the CDR3. CDR3 nucleotides: TGTGCCAGCAGGCGTGACGGGGGTGGCAATCAGCCCCAGCATTTT. Amino acid sequence: CASRRDGGGNQPQHF.